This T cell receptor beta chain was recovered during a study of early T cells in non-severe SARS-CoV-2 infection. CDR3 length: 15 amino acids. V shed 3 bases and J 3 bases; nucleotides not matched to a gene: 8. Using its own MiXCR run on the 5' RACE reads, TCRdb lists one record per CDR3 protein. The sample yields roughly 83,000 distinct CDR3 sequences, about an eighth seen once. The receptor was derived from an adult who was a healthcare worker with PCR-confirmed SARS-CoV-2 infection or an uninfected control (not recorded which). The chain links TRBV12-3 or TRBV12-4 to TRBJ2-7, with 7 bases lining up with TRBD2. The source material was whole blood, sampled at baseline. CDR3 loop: CASSLAAGTIYEQYF. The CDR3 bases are TGTGCCAGCAGTTTGGCGGCAGGGACTATCTACGAGCAGTACTTC.